This is a list of T cell receptor beta chains from one sample in a study of CD8 T cells in Susac syndrome. TCRdb used MiXCR to reprocess the immunoSEQ multiplex PCR reads, holding one entry per CDR3 protein. Here the sample spans about 120,000 distinct CDR3 sequences, around 90% being singletons. Sample: CD4+ T cells from PBMCs. These receptors all stem from a human donor in good health. CDR3s include the opening cysteine and the closing phenylalanine or tryptophan. Each record gives: CDR3 DNA, CDR3 protein, J gene, clone size, D gene, V gene. The D gene is left open where the match is weak. Only some rows state a clone size, as once, few, many or a class for expanded clones.

cdr3_nt: TGTGCCAGCAGTGAATATTATGCGGCTAGCGGCTACAATGAGCAGTTCTTC
cdr3_aa: CASSEYYAASGYNEQFF
j_call: TRBJ2-1
clone_size: .
d_call: TRBD2
v_call: TRBV25-1

cdr3_nt: TGTGCCAGTAGCCGAGAGGGACAGTATAGCAATCAGCCCCAGCATTTT
cdr3_aa: CASSREGQYSNQPQHF
j_call: TRBJ1-5
clone_size: .
d_call: TRBD1
v_call: TRBV19

cdr3_nt: TGTGCCAGCAGCTCATCTGCTAGCGGGCTCACCGGGGAGCTGTTTTTT
cdr3_aa: CASSSSASGLTGELFF
j_call: TRBJ2-2
clone_size: once
d_call: TRBD2
v_call: TRBV11-2

cdr3_nt: TGTGCCAGTACGGAGGGTCGGGGGGGCCTCATAGCCAAAAACATTCAGTACTTC
cdr3_aa: CASTEGRGGLIAKNIQYF
j_call: TRBJ2-4
clone_size: .
d_call: TRBD2
v_call: TRBV19

cdr3_nt: TGCAGCGTTGAAGAGTGGCGGAGACAGAGCTCCTACAATGAGCAGTTCTTC
cdr3_aa: CSVEEWRRQSSYNEQFF
j_call: TRBJ2-1
clone_size: .
d_call: .
v_call: TRBV29-1

cdr3_nt: TGCAGCGTGATGGGGGAAGCAGGAAACACCATATATTTT
cdr3_aa: CSVMGEAGNTIYF
j_call: TRBJ1-3
clone_size: .
d_call: .
v_call: TRBV29-1

cdr3_nt: TGTGCCAGCAGTTCCGAAGGACAGGGGGTTAGCGATGAGCAGTTCTTC
cdr3_aa: CASSSEGQGVSDEQFF
j_call: TRBJ2-1
clone_size: once
d_call: TRBD1
v_call: TRBV6-2/TRBV6-3

cdr3_nt: TGTGCCAGCAGCCAACTAGCCAGGGATTCGGAGCAGTTCTTC
cdr3_aa: CASSQLARDSEQFF
j_call: TRBJ2-1
clone_size: .
d_call: .
v_call: TRBV14

cdr3_nt: TGTGCCTGGAGTGTTAGGACTCCCGCTGGGGATGAGCAGTTCTTC
cdr3_aa: CAWSVRTPAGDEQFF
j_call: TRBJ2-1
clone_size: .
d_call: .
v_call: TRBV30

cdr3_nt: TGCAGTGCCCCAGCGACAGCGGTTAGCAATCAGCCCCAGCATTTT
cdr3_aa: CSAPATAVSNQPQHF
j_call: TRBJ1-5
clone_size: once
d_call: .
v_call: TRBV20-1

cdr3_nt: TGTGCCAGCAGCTTGTCGGAATCAGGAAACACCATATATTTT
cdr3_aa: CASSLSESGNTIYF
j_call: TRBJ1-3
clone_size: .
d_call: .
v_call: TRBV7-2

cdr3_nt: TGTGCCAGCAGTTACTCGCGGGTAGAGGGCTACACCTTC
cdr3_aa: CASSYSRVEGYTF
j_call: TRBJ1-2
clone_size: .
d_call: .
v_call: TRBV6-5

cdr3_nt: TGTGCCAGTATCAGGACCTCTTTGTTGAACACTGAAGCTTTCTTT
cdr3_aa: CASIRTSLLNTEAFF
j_call: TRBJ1-1
clone_size: .
d_call: .
v_call: TRBV19

cdr3_nt: TGCAGCGTGGCCGGGACACCCCGCTCTGGGGCCAACGTCCTGACTTTC
cdr3_aa: CSVAGTPRSGANVLTF
j_call: TRBJ2-6
clone_size: .
d_call: .
v_call: TRBV29-1

cdr3_nt: TGTGCCAGCAGCTTAGGGTGGACGCCCCAGCATTTT
cdr3_aa: CASSLGWTPQHF
j_call: TRBJ1-5
clone_size: .
d_call: .
v_call: TRBV7-8

cdr3_nt: TGTGCCAGCAGTTCTAATCTGAACACTGAAGCTTTCTTT
cdr3_aa: CASSSNLNTEAFF
j_call: TRBJ1-1
clone_size: .
d_call: .
v_call: TRBV9

cdr3_nt: TGCGCCAGCAGCTCCCTTACTAGCGGGAGCGGCGGTGAGCAGTTCTTC
cdr3_aa: CASSSLTSGSGGEQFF
j_call: TRBJ2-1
clone_size: .
d_call: TRBD2
v_call: TRBV5-1

cdr3_nt: TGTGCCAGCAGCCAAGACGGACGATATGAGCAGTTCTTC
cdr3_aa: CASSQDGRYEQFF
j_call: TRBJ2-1
clone_size: .
d_call: .
v_call: TRBV3-1

cdr3_nt: TGTGCCAGCAGTCAAGTGGGGGCCAACTATGGCTACACCTTC
cdr3_aa: CASSQVGANYGYTF
j_call: TRBJ1-2
clone_size: .
d_call: .
v_call: TRBV7-8

cdr3_nt: TGTGCCAGCAGTGAAGCGCTTCCTTGGATGACAGGGGGCCTCCGGAATCAGCCCCAGCATTTT
cdr3_aa: CASSEALPWMTGGLRNQPQHF
j_call: TRBJ1-5
clone_size: .
d_call: TRBD1
v_call: TRBV6-1